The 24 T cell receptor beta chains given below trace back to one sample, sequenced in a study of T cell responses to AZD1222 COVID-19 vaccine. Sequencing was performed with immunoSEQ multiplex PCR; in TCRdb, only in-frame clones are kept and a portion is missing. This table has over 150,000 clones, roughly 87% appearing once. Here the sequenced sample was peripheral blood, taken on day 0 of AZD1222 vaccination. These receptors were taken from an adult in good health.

The CDR3 coding sequence is TGTGCCAGCAGCCCGAGCGGGGTGGACTACAATGAGCAGTTCTTC. It is translated as CASSPSGVDYNEQFF. J is TRBJ2-1 and V is TRBV7-2, with 7 bases fitting TRBD2. Germline CDR1 is SGHTA and CDR2 is FQGNSA. The length of the CDR3 is 15 residues. The V gene end was trimmed by 5 bases and the J gene end by 3 bases; junction bases not matched to a gene: 7.

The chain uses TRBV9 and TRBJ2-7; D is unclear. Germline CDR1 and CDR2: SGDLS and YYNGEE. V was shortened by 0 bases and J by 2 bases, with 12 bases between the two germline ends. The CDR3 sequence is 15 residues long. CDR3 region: CASSVDPSPPYEQYF. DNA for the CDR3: TGTGCCAGCAGCGTAGACCCTTCGCCCCCCTACGAGCAGTACTTC.

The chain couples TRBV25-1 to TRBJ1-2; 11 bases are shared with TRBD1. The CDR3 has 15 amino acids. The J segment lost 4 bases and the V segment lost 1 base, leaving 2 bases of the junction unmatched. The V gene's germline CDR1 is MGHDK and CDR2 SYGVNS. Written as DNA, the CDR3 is TGTGCCAGCAGTGAATTCGGGACAGGGGGCTATGGCTACACCTTC. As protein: CASSEFGTGGYGYTF.

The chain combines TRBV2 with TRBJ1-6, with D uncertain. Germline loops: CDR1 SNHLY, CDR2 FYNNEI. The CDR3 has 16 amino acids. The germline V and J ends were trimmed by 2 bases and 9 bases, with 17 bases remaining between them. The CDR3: CASSERGEFFTSPLHF. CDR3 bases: TGTGCCAGCAGTGAACGTGGGGAATTCTTTACTTCACCCCTCCACTTT.

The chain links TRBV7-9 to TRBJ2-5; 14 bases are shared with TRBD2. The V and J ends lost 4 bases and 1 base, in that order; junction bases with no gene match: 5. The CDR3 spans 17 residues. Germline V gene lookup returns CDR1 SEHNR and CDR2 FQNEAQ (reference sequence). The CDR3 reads CASSWGLAGEGQETQYF. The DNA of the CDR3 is TGTGCCAGCAGCTGGGGACTAGCGGGAGAGGGCCAAGAGACCCAGTACTTC.

CDR3 in DNA: TGTGCCAGCAGCCAAGATAGACTAGCCTATTCGAACACCGGGGAGCTGTTTTTT. It codes for CASSQDRLAYSNTGELFF. The V call is TRBV4-2, the J call TRBJ2-2, with TRBD2 matching over 7 bases. CDR1 and CDR2 from the germline V gene are LGHNA and YNFKEQ. The CDR3 has 18 residues. Trimming removed 0 bases from V and 0 bases from J; junction bases left unmatched: 7.

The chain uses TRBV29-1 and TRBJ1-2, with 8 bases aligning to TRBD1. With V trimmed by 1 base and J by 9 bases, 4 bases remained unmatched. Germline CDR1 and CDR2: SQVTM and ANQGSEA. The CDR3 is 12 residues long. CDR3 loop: CSVEVGQGRYTF. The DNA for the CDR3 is TGCAGCGTTGAAGTCGGACAGGGTCGCTACACCTTC. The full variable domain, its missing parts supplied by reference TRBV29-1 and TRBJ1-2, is SAVISQKPSRDICQRGTSLTIQCQVDSQVTMMFWYRQQPGQSLTLIATANQGSEATYESGFVIDKFPISRPNLTFSTLTVSNMSPEDSSIYLCSVEVGQGRYTFGSGTRLTVV.

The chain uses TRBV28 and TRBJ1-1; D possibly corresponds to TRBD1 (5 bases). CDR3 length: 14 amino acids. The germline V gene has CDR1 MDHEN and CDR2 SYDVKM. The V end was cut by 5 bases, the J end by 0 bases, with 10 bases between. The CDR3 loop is CASSPGTVNTEAFF. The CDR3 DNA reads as TGTGCCAGCAGTCCGGGGACTGTGAACACTGAAGCTTTCTTT. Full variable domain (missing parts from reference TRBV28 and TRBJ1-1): DVKVTQSSRYLVKRTGEKVFLECVQDMDHENMFWYRQDPGLGLRLIYFSYDVKMKEKGDIPEGYSVSREKKERFSLILESASTNQTSMYLCASSPGTVNTEAFFGQGTRLTVV.

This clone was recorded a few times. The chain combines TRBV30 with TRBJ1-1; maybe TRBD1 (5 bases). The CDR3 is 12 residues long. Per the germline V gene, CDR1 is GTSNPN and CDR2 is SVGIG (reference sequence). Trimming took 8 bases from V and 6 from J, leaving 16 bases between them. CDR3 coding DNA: TGTGCCGGGGACGGACCTTACCCTGAAGCTTTCTTT. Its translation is CAGDGPYPEAFF.

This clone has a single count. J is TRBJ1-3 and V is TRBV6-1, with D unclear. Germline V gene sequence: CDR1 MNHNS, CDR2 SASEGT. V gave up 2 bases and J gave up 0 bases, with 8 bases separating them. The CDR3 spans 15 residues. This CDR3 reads CASSESRSSGNTIYF. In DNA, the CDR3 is TGTGCCAGCAGTGAAAGCAGAAGCTCTGGAAACACCATATATTTT.

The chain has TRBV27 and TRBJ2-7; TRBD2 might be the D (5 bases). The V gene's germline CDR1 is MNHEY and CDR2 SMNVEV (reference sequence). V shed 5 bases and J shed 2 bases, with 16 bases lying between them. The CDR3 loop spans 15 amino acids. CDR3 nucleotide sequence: TGTGCCAGCAGTCCGGGAATAAGTACCGCCTACGAGCAGTACTTC. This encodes CASSPGISTAYEQYF.

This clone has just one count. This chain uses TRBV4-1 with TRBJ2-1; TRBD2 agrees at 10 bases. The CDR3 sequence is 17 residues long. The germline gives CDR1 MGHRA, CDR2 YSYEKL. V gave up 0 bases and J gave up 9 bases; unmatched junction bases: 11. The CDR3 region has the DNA TGCGCCAGCAGCCAAGATGGGAGAGCGGGAGGGCAATCTGAGCAGTTCTTC. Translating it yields CASSQDGRAGGQSEQFF.

In DNA form, the CDR3 reads TGTGCCAGTAGGAACGAGCGGGATAGCTCCTACGAGCAGTACTTC. Translated, it gives CASRNERDSSYEQYF. The chain links TRBV19 to TRBJ2-7, with 7 bases aligning to TRBD2. Germline V gene data show CDR1 as LNHDA and CDR2 as SQIVND (reference sequence). The CDR3 is 15 residues long. Unmatched junction bases numbered 8, after V lost 6 bases and J lost 0 bases.

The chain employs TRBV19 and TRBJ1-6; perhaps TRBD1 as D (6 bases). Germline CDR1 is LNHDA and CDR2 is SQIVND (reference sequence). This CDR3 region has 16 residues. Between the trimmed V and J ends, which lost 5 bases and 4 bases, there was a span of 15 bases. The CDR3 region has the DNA TGTGCCAGTAGTTCCCGAGGACAGAAGTATAATTCACCCCTCCACTTT. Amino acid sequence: CASSSRGQKYNSPLHF.

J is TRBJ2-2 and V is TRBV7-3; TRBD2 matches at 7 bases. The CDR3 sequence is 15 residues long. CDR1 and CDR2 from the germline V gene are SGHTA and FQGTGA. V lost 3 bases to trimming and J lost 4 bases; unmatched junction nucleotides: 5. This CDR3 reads CASSLAGAVTGELFF. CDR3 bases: TGTGCCAGCAGCTTGGCGGGAGCGGTCACCGGGGAGCTGTTTTTT. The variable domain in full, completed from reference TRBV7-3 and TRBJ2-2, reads GAGVSQTPSNKVTEKGKYVELRCDPISGHTALYWYRQSLGQGPEFLIYFQGTGAADDSGLPNDRFFAVRPEGSVSTLKIQRTERGDSAVYLCASSLAGAVTGELFFGEGSRLTVL.

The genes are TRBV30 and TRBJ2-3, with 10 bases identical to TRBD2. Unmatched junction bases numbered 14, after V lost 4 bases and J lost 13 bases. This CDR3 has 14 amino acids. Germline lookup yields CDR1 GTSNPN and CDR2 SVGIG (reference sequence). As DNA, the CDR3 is TGTGCCTGGAATGGAAGGGAGCGGGAGGGGTATGAGTATTTT. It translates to CAWNGREREGYEYF.

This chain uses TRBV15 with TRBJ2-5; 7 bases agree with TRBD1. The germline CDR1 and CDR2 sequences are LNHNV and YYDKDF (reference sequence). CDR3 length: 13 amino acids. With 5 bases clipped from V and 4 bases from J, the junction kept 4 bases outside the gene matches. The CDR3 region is CATSPHRGETQYF. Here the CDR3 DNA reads TGTGCCACCAGCCCCCACAGGGGAGAGACCCAGTACTTC.

This chain's CDR3 is CASSDPRGRVGEQFF. CDR3 coding DNA: TGTGCCAGCAGTGACCCCAGGGGGCGGGTCGGTGAGCAGTTCTTC. The chain joins TRBV25-1 to TRBJ2-1; 8 positions agree with TRBD1. The junction had 10 bases not matched to a gene; V was cut back by 3 bases and J by 9 bases. The CDR3 loop spans 15 amino acids. Germline V gene lookup returns CDR1 MGHDK and CDR2 SYGVNS.

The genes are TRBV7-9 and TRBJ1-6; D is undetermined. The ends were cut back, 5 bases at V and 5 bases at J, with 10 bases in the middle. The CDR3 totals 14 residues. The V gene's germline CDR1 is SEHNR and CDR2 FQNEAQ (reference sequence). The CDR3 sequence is CASSPDFDNSPLHF. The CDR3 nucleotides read TGTGCCAGCAGCCCGGACTTTGATAATTCACCCCTCCACTTT.

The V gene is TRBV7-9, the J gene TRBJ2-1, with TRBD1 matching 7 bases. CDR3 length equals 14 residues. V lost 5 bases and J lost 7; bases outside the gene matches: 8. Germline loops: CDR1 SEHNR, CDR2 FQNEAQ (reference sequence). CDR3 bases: TGTGCCAGCAGCCCGCAGGGGGACAAAAATGAGCAGTTCTTC. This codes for CASSPQGDKNEQFF.

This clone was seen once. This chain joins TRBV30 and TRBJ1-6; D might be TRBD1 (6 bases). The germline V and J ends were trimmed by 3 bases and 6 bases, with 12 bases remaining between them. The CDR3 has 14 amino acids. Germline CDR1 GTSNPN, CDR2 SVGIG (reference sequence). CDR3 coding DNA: TGTGCCTGGAGAGGATGGGGGGCTAATTCACCCCTCCACTTT. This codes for CAWRGWGANSPLHF.

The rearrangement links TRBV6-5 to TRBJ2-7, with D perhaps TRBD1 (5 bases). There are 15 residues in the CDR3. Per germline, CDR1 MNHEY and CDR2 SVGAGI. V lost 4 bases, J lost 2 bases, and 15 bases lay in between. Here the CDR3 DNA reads TGTGCCAGCAGTTCGACAGCTCCCGGCACCTACGAGCAGTACTTC. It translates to CASSSTAPGTYEQYF.

The CDR3 coding sequence is TGTGCCAGTAGTCAGGGGAGCTCTGGAAACACCATATATTTT. As protein: CASSQGSSGNTIYF. This chain links TRBV19 with TRBJ1-3, with D maybe TRBD1 (6 bases). This CDR3 comprises 14 residues. V was shortened by 5 bases and J by 0 bases, with 8 bases between the two germline ends. Germline assignment: CDR1 LNHDA and CDR2 SQIVND (reference sequence).

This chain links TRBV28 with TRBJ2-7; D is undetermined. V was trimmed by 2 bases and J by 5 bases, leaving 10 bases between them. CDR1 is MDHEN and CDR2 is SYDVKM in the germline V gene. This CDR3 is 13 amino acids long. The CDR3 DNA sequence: TGTGCCAGCAGTTTAAGGTTTCGGGACGAGCAGTACTTC. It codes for CASSLRFRDEQYF.